This T cell receptor beta chain was captured by sequencing in a study of cytomegalovirus exposure and HLA in healthy donors. Germline V gene data show CDR1 as MNHEY and CDR2 as SVGAGI. This CDR3 is 14 amino acids long. The J segment lost 5 bases and the V segment lost 3 bases, leaving 5 bases of the junction unmatched. The PCR was carried out with 60 Vbeta primers and 13 Jbeta primers. Profiling relied on immunoSEQ multiplex PCR, and the TCRdb table lists in-frame clones only, not all of them. Altogether roughly 150,000 clones are present, around 83% being singletons, with the ten largest covering 2.5%.

This clonotype was obtained from a man aged 25-40 years in good health and CMV-seropositive. The chain employs TRBV6-5 and TRBJ2-7, with 9 bases aligning to TRBD2. Material for sequencing was PBMCs. CDR3 amino acids: CASSYAGGHHEQYF. The CDR3, as DNA: TGTGCCAGCAGTTATGCGGGAGGGCATCACGAGCAGTACTTC.